What follows are 14 T cell receptor beta chains derived from one specimen sequenced in a study of blood T cell repertoires in COVID-19. Clones were sequenced by immunoSEQ multiplex PCR, and TCRdb holds only the in-frame ones, with some missing. This sample has around 200,000 clones; 86% occur once, and the top ten carry around 6%. The sequenced material came from PBMCs or T cells enriched from blood (not recorded which). The receptors here all came from a middle-aged man with acute COVID-19.

The chain combines TRBV5-5 with TRBJ2-2, with 8 positions matching TRBD1. Germline assignment: CDR1 SGHKS and CDR2 YYEKEE (reference sequence). CDR3 length: 16 residues. The V segment lost 5 bases and the J segment 1 base; nucleotides outside the gene matches: 7. CDR3: CASSSPGTGNTGELFF. CDR3 coding DNA: TGTGCCAGCAGTTCCCCCGGGACAGGGAACACCGGGGAGCTGTTTTTT.

The rearrangement joins TRBV30 to TRBJ2-7; no definite D call. The ends were cut back, 2 bases at V and 4 bases at J, with 12 bases in the middle. The germline CDR1 and CDR2 sequences are GTSNPN and SVGIG (reference sequence). The CDR3 covers 13 residues. CDR3 sequence (DNA): TGTGCCTGGAGTAACGGTAATCTATACGAGCAGTACTTC. Translating gives CAWSNGNLYEQYF. Full variable domain (missing parts from reference TRBV30 and TRBJ2-7): SQTIHQWPATLVQPVGSPLSLECTVEGTSNPNLYWYRQAAGRGLQLLFYSVGIGQISSEVPQNLSASRPQDRQFILSSKKLLLSDSGFYLCAWSNGNLYEQYFGPGTRLTVT.

A single count supports this clone. The rearrangement joins TRBV9 to TRBJ1-1, with 7 nucleotides matching TRBD1. CDR1 SGDLS and CDR2 YYNGEE come from the germline V gene. J lost 1 base, V lost 0 bases, and 3 bases had no gene match. CDR3 length: 15 residues. The CDR3: CASSVGWDRNTEAFF. CDR3 coding DNA: TGTGCCAGCAGCGTAGGATGGGACAGGAACACTGAAGCTTTCTTT.

The rearrangement links TRBV24-1 to TRBJ1-2, with a tentative D call TRBD1 (5 bases). The CDR3 sequence is 14 residues long. Trimming pared 3 bases from V and 2 bases from J, leaving 9 bases between. From germline, CDR1 is KGHDR and CDR2 SFDVKD. CDR3 loop: CATSDVTVNYGYTF. In DNA, the CDR3 is TGTGCCACCAGTGATGTGACAGTGAACTATGGCTACACCTTC.

This chain uses TRBV7-9 with TRBJ2-1; TRBD2 aligns across 7 bases. CDR1 and CDR2 (germline): SEHNR, FQNEAQ (reference sequence). This CDR3 has 16 amino acids. V dropped 4 bases and J dropped 4; count of bases not matched to a gene: 10. CDR3 DNA: TGTGCCAGCAGCTCGACCTCCACGCGGGGGTACAATGAGCAGTTCTTC. Its translation: CASSSTSTRGYNEQFF. The full variable domain, in which reference TRBV7-9 and TRBJ2-1 provide the parts outside the CDR3, is DTGVSQNPRHKITKRGQNVTFRCDPISEHNRLYWYRQTLGQGPEFLTYFQNEAQLEKSRLLSDRFSAERPKGSFSTLEIQRTEQGDSAMYLCASSSTSTRGYNEQFFGPGTRLTVL.

This clone was detected a few times. The CDR3 DNA follows: TGTGCCAGCAGCCCCCGGGACAACTCTGGAAACACCATATATTTT. Its protein product is CASSPRDNSGNTIYF. The genes are TRBV7-6 and TRBJ1-3; TRBD1 is a possible D gene (6 bases). Germline V gene data show CDR1 as SGHVS and CDR2 as FNYEAQ. The V gene lost 5 bases and the J gene lost 0 bases, with 11 bases spanning the gap. This CDR3 spans 15 amino acids. Drawing the rest from reference TRBV7-6 and TRBJ1-3, the complete variable domain is GAGVSQSPRYKVTKRGQDVALRCDPISGHVSLYWYRQALGQGPEFLTYFNYEAQQDKSGLPNDRFSAERPEGSISTLTIQRTEQRDSAMYRCASSPRDNSGNTIYFGEGSWLTVV.

The J gene is TRBJ2-5, the V gene TRBV28; the match to TRBD2 covers 9 bases. The CDR3 loop spans 16 amino acids. CDR1 and CDR2 from the germline V gene are MDHEN and SYDVKM. Unmatched junction bases numbered 7, after V lost 0 bases and J lost 5 bases. The CDR3 reads CASSLWAGGPVETQYF. The CDR3 DNA follows: TGTGCCAGCAGTTTATGGGCGGGAGGGCCTGTGGAGACCCAGTACTTC.

The V and J genes are TRBV30 and TRBJ2-1; TRBD2 agrees at 10 bases. Trimming removed 6 bases from V and 9 bases from J; junction bases left unmatched: 11. CDR1 and CDR2 from the germline V gene are GTSNPN and SVGIG (reference sequence). The CDR3 sequence is 14 residues long. The CDR3 spells CACKLAGVRAEQFF. CDR3 bases: TGTGCCTGTAAGCTAGCGGGAGTCCGCGCTGAGCAGTTCTTC.

The chain combines TRBV5-1 with TRBJ1-6; 7 bases align to TRBD1. The junction had 5 bases not matched to a gene; V was cut back by 4 bases and J by 7 bases. CDR1 is SGHRS and CDR2 is YFSETQ in the germline V gene. CDR3 length equals 14 residues. Written as DNA, the CDR3 is TGCGCCAGCAGCCCCGGGACAGTAAATTCACCCCTCCACTTT. This codes for CASSPGTVNSPLHF.

The chain links TRBV15 to TRBJ2-7; possible D gene TRBD1, 5 bases. CDR3 length: 17 amino acids. Deletions cut 3 bases from V and 4 bases from J, with 22 bases between. Germline V gives CDR1 LNHNV, CDR2 YYDKDF (reference sequence). The CDR3 region is CATSSDSAVGDGYEQYF. The CDR3 coding sequence is TGTGCCACCAGCAGTGACAGTGCGGTAGGAGACGGATACGAGCAGTACTTC.

This clone was recorded only once. V gene TRBV29-1 combines with J gene TRBJ1-2; D is undetermined. V dropped 3 bases and J dropped 4 bases, with 12 bases sitting between them. This CDR3 comprises 13 residues. Germline CDR1 SQVTM, CDR2 ANQGSEA. The CDR3 DNA is TGCAGCGTTGAGATCACTCCGAGCTATGGCTACACCTTC. Translating gives CSVEITPSYGYTF.

This clone has a handful of counts. This sequence joins TRBV4-2 and TRBJ1-1; TRBD1 matches at 7 bases. The CDR3 spans 16 residues. Germline-derived CDR1 and CDR2 are LGHNA and YNFKEQ. With V trimmed by 3 bases and J by 11 bases, 18 bases remained unmatched. Here the CDR3 reads CASSHSGGLGKSRAFF. The DNA of the CDR3 is TGTGCCAGCAGCCACTCAGGGGGTTTGGGGAAGAGTAGGGCTTTCTTT.

The chain joins TRBV12-2 to TRBJ2-4; TRBD2, the D gene given by the table, was not confirmed from the DNA. TRBV12-2 counts as a pseudogene. The CDR3 has 14 amino acids. For the CDR3, the DNA is TGTGCAAGTCGCCCGCGTGAGGTGGGAGACATTCAGTACTTC. Residues: CASRPREVGDIQYF.

This clone was picked up a small number of times. V and J are TRBV12-5 and TRBJ2-7; D perhaps matches TRBD2 (6 bases). V was clipped by 7 bases and J by 0 bases, with 13 bases between them. The CDR3 spans 14 residues. From germline, CDR1 is LGHNT and CDR2 FRNRAP. As DNA, the CDR3 is TGTGCTAGTGCCCTCGACGGGGGCTCCTACGAGCAGTACTTC. It specifies CASALDGGSYEQYF.